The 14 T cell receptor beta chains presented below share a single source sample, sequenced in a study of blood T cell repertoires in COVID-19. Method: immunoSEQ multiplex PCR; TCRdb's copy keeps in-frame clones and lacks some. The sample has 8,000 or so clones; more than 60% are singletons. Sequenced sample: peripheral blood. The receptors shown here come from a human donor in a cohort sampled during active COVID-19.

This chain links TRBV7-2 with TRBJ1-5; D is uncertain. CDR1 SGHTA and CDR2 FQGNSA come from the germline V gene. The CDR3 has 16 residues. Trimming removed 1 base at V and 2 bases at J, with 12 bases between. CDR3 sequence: CASSLGGDWRNQPQHF. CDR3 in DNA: TGTGCCAGCAGCTTAGGGGGAGATTGGCGCAATCAGCCCCAGCATTTT. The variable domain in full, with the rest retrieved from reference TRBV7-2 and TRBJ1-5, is GAGVSQSPSNKVTEKGKDVELRCDPISGHTALYWYRQSLGQGLEFLIYFQGNSAPDKSGLPSDRFSAERTGGSVSTLTIQRTQQEDSAVYLCASSLGGDWRNQPQHFGDGTRLSIL.

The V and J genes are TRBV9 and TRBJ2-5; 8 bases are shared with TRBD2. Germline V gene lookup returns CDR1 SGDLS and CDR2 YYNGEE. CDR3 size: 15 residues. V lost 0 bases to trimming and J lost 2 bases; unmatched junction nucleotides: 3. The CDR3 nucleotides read TGTGCCAGCAGCGTAGCCACTAGCGGACAAGAGACCCAGTACTTC. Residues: CASSVATSGQETQYF.

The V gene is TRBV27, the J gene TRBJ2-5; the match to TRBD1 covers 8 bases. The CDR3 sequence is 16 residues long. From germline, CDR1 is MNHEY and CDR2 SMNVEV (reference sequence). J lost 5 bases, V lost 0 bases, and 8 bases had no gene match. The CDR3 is CASSLSRDRRPETQYF. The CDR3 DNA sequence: TGTGCCAGCAGTTTATCCCGGGACAGGCGCCCGGAGACCCAGTACTTC.

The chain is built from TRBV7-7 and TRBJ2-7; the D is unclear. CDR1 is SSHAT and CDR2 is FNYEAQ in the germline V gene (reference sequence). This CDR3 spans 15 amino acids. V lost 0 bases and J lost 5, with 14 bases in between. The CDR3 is CASSLAGDMLDEQYF. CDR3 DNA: TGTGCCAGCAGCTTAGCGGGTGATATGCTAGACGAGCAGTACTTC.

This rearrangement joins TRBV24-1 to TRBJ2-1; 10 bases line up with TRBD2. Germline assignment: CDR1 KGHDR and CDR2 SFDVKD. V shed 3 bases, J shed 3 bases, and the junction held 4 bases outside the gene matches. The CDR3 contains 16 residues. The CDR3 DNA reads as TGTGCCACCAGTGATATCACTAGCGGGAACTACAATGAGCAGTTCTTC. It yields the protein CATSDITSGNYNEQFF.

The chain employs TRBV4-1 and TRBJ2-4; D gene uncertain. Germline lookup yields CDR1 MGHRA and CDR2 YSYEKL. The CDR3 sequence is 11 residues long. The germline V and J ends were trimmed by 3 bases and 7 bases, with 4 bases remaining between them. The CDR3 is CASSHNNIQYF. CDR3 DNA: TGCGCCAGCAGCCATAATAACATTCAGTACTTC.

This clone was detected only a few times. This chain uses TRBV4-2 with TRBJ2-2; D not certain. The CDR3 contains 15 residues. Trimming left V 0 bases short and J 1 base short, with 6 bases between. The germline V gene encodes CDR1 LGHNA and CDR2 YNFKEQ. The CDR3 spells CASSQEALNTGELFF. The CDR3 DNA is TGTGCCAGCAGCCAAGAAGCGCTGAACACCGGGGAGCTGTTTTTT.

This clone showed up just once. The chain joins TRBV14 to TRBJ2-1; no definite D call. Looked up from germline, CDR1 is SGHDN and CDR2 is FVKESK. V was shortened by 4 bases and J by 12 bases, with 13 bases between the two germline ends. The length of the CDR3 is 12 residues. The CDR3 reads CASSPSDLGQFF. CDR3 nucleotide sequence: TGTGCCAGCAGCCCCAGTGACTTAGGGCAGTTCTTC.

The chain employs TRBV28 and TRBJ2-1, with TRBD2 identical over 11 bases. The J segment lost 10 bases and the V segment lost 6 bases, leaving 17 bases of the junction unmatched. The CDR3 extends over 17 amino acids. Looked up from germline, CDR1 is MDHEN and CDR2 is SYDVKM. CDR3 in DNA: TGTGCCAGCAGCCGTCAGTCAACTAGCGGGAGAAACGAGGAGCAGTTCTTC. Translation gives CASSRQSTSGRNEEQFF.

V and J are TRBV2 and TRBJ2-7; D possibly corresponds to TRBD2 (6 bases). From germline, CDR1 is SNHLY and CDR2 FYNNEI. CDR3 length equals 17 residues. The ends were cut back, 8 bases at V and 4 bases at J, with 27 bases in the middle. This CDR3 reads CASSLPQLRRELYEQYF. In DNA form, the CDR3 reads TGTGCCAGCTCCCTTCCTCAACTCCGTCGGGAGCTGTACGAGCAGTACTTC.

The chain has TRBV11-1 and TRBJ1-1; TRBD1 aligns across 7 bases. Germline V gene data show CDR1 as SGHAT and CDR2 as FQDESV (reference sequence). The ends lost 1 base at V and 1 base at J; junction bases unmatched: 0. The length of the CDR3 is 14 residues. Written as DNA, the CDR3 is TGTGCCAGCAGCTTAGGACAGGGGAACACTGAAGCTTTCTTT. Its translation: CASSLGQGNTEAFF.

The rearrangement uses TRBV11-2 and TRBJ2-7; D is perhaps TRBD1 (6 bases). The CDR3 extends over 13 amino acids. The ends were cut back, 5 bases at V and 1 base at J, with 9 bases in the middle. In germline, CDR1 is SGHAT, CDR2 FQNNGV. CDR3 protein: CASSEDSSYEQYF. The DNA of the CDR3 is TGTGCCAGCAGCGAGGACAGTTCCTACGAGCAGTACTTC.

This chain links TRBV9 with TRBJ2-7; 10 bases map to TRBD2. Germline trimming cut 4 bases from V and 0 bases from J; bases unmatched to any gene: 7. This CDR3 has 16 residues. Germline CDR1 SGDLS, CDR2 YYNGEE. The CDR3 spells CASSPSGSPISYEQYF. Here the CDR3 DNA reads TGTGCCAGCAGCCCTAGCGGGAGTCCAATCTCCTACGAGCAGTACTTC.

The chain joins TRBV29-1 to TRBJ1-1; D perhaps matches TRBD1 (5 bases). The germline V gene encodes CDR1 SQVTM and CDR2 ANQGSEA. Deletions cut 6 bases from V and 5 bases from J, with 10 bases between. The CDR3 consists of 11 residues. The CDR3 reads CSVSGGTEAFF. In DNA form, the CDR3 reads TGCAGCGTCTCTGGGGGGACTGAAGCTTTCTTT.